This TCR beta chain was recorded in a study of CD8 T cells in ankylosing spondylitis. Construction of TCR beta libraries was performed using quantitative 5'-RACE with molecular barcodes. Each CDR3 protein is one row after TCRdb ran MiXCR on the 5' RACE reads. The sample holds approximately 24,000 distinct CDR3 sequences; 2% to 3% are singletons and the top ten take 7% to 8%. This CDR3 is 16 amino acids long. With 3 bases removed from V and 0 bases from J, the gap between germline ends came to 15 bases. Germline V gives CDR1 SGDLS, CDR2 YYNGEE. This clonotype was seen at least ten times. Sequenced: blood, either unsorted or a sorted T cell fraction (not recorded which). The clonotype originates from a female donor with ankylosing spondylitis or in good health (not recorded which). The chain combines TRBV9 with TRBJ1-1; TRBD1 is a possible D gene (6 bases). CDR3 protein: CASSDLRGTMNTEAFF. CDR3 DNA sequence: TGTGCCAGCAGCGACCTTAGGGGGACGATGAACACTGAAGCTTTCTTT. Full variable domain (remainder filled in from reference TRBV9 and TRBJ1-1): DSGVTQTPKHLITATGQRVTLRCSPRSGDLSVYWYQQSLDQGLQFLIQYYNGEERAKGNILERFSAQQFPDLHSELNLSSLELGDSALYFCASSDLRGTMNTEAFFGQGTRLTVV.